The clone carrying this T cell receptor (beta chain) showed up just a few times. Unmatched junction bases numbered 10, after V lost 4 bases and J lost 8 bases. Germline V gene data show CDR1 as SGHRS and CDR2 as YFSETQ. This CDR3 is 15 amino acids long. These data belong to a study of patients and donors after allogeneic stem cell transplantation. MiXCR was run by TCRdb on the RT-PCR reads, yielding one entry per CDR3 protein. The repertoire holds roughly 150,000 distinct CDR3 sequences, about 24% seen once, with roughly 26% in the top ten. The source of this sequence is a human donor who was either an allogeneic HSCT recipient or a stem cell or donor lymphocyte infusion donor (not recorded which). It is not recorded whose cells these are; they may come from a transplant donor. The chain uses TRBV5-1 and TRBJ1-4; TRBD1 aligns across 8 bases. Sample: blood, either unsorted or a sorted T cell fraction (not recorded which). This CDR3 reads CASSDRGLWEEKLFF. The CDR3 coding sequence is TGCGCCAGCAGCGACAGGGGCCTTTGGGAAGAAAAACTGTTTTTT.